One and the same sample provided the 11 T cell receptor beta chains below, sequenced in a study of T-cell memory formation after mild COVID-19. TCRdb recomputed calls from the 5' RACE reads with MiXCR, one row per CDR3 protein. This sample yields under 200,000 distinct CDR3 sequences, of which around a third are seen a single time; more than 10% belongs to the top ten. What was sequenced was PBMCs or a T cell subset sorted from them (not recorded which). The receptors originated from an adult woman who had mild COVID-19 (a few samples of this study predate the infection). Cell type and time point are not known.

For this clonotype: Relative to the germline gene, one junction end is altered; a read error may explain this. J is TRBJ2-7 and V is TRBV5-4; D is undetermined. The CDR3 has 12 residues. The germline V gene has CDR1 SGHNT and CDR2 YYREEE (reference sequence). The CDR3, as DNA: TGTGCCATCAGCTCTACCTCCTACGAGCAGTACTTC. Translation gives CAISSTSYEQYF.

This clonotype appeared a few times. The J gene is TRBJ2-5, the V gene TRBV4-3; 7 bases are shared with TRBD1. The germline gives CDR1 LGHNA, CDR2 YSLEER. This CDR3 has 13 amino acids. J gave up 4 bases and V 3 bases, and 2 bases lay outside the gene matches. Written as DNA, the CDR3 is TGCGCCAGCAGCCAGACAGGGAGAGAGACCCAGTACTTC. Translated: CASSQTGRETQYF.

The CDR3 here is CSVAQGGDTEAFF. In DNA, the CDR3 is TGCAGCGTCGCCCAGGGAGGGGACACTGAAGCTTTCTTT. The chain has TRBV29-1 and TRBJ1-1, with D maybe TRBD1 (5 bases). The CDR3 runs to 13 residues. Deletions cut 6 bases from V and 3 bases from J, with 14 bases between. The germline V gene has CDR1 SQVTM and CDR2 ANQGSEA.

The chain carries TRBV12-3 or TRBV12-4 and TRBJ1-5, with D uncertain. V was shortened by 3 bases and J by 0 bases, with 12 bases between the two germline ends. This CDR3 comprises 16 residues. CDR3 sequence reads: CASSFSVSYSNQPQHF. The CDR3, as DNA: TGTGCCAGCAGTTTTTCCGTTTCCTATAGCAATCAGCCCCAGCATTTT.

The CDR3 reads CASSVGRGTTYEQYF. In nucleotides, the CDR3 is TGTGCCAGCAGCGTAGGGAGAGGGACTACGTACGAGCAGTACTTC. The chain carries TRBV9 and TRBJ2-7; TRBD2 matches 7 bases. J gave up 4 bases and V 0 bases, and 7 bases lay outside the gene matches. The CDR3 covers 15 residues. Germline CDR1 SGDLS, CDR2 YYNGEE.

This clonotype has just a few counts. The chain combines TRBV5-1 with TRBJ2-3; 10 bases line up with TRBD2. The germline gives CDR1 SGHRS, CDR2 YFSETQ. The CDR3 length is 16 residues. V shed 4 bases, J shed 4 bases, and the junction held 9 bases outside the gene matches. CDR3 sequence reads: CASSRSGGAGSDTQYF. Here the CDR3 DNA reads TGCGCCAGCAGCCGGAGCGGGGGGGCCGGGTCAGATACGCAGTATTTT.

The V gene is TRBV5-4, the J gene TRBJ1-1; TRBD1 is a possible D gene (6 bases). The V gene lost 0 bases and the J gene lost 4 bases, with 13 bases spanning the gap. Germline-derived CDR1 and CDR2 are SGHNT and YYREEE (reference sequence). This CDR3 spans 15 amino acids. CDR3 protein: CASSLGQGKGTEAFF. The DNA for the CDR3 is TGTGCCAGCAGCTTGGGGCAGGGGAAGGGCACTGAAGCTTTCTTT.

The V and J genes are TRBV6-5 and TRBJ1-2, with D possibly matching TRBD1 (6 bases). V gave up 6 bases and J gave up 8 bases, with 16 bases separating them. Germline loops: CDR1 MNHEY, CDR2 SVGAGI. The CDR3 length is 13 residues. The CDR3, as DNA: TGTGCCAGCAGACCCAGGGGTTCGATAGGCTACACCTTC. It encodes CASRPRGSIGYTF.

The V and J genes are TRBV24-1 and TRBJ2-2; either TRBD1 or TRBD2 may fit D (5 bases each). The CDR3 loop spans 16 amino acids. Germline V gives CDR1 KGHDR, CDR2 SFDVKD. V was clipped by 2 bases and J by 4 bases, with 13 bases between them. The CDR3 loop reads CATSDSGGWGTGELFF. CDR3 nucleotides: TGTGCCACCAGTGATTCTGGGGGTTGGGGCACCGGGGAGCTGTTTTTT.

This clonotype rates as medium-sized. The V and J genes are TRBV6-6 and TRBJ2-3; the D gene is possibly TRBD2 (7 bases). The CDR3 spans 19 residues. Germline assignment: CDR1 MNHNY and CDR2 SVGAGI (reference sequence). Trimming removed 0 bases from V and 0 bases from J, with 19 bases in between. The chain's CDR3 is CASSYSGGRGPASTDTQYF. DNA of the CDR3: TGTGCCAGCAGTTACTCCGGGGGGCGCGGCCCCGCTAGCACAGATACGCAGTATTTT.

V usage is TRBV24-1 and J usage is TRBJ2-1; D is uncertain. Germline assignment: CDR1 KGHDR and CDR2 SFDVKD. V was shortened by 5 bases and J by 9 bases, with 7 bases between the two germline ends. The CDR3 has 11 residues. As DNA, the CDR3 is TGTGCCACCAGTGTAGCATTTGAGCAGTTCTTC. Amino acid sequence: CATSVAFEQFF.